These 17 T cell receptor beta chains came from one sample sequenced in a study of spatial heterogeneity in lung cancer. Study results and caveats: Counts that tracked tumor mutation counts were those of expanded intratumoral alpha and beta TCRs.

One entry per CDR3 protein results from TCRdb running MiXCR on the 5' RACE reads. This sample has some 7,000 distinct CDR3 sequences, with over 12% found just once. Their antigens are not known. Time point meaning: sample taken at primary tumor resection. The sequenced sample was lung tumor tissue, obtained at surgery. The receptors shown here come from a male donor with early-stage non-small cell lung cancer.

This clonotype was seen ten or more times. The rearrangement links TRBV29-1 to TRBJ2-2; D is perhaps TRBD1 (6 bases). Germline CDR1 reads SQVTM; CDR2 reads ANQGSEA. This CDR3 has 13 residues. V was trimmed by 7 bases and J by 4 bases, leaving 13 bases between them. CDR3 coding DNA: TGCAGCGCCACGACAGGTCCCACCGGGGAGCTGTTTTTT. It is translated as CSATTGPTGELFF.

In this sample, this clonotype turned up many times. The chain is built from TRBV7-9 and TRBJ1-1; D ambiguous. The CDR3 has 13 amino acids. Germline values: CDR1 SEHNR, CDR2 FQNEAQ (reference sequence). Trimming took off 5 bases at V and 0 bases at J, with 7 bases between the two ends. CDR3 sequence reads: CASSPELNTEAFF. For the CDR3, the DNA is TGTGCCAGCAGCCCAGAGTTGAACACTGAAGCTTTCTTT.

Within the sample, this clonotype is medium-sized (0.01 to 0.1%). The chain carries TRBV6-5 and TRBJ1-2, with TRBD1 matching over 7 bases. CDR1 MNHEY and CDR2 SVGAGI come from the germline V gene. The CDR3 is 14 residues long. V was clipped by 4 bases and J by 9 bases; unmatched bases: 11. The CDR3 DNA reads TGTGCCAGCAGTTCAGGGGGACAAATTGTCCGCTACACCTTC. Protein product: CASSSGGQIVRYTF.

Many counts were recorded for this clonotype. The chain is built from TRBV9 and TRBJ1-4; no firm D call. The CDR3 covers 14 residues. CDR1 and CDR2 from the germline V gene are SGDLS and YYNGEE. The germline V and J ends were trimmed by 3 bases and 3 bases, with 9 bases remaining between them. This CDR3 is CASSGPTPNEKLFF. Here the CDR3 DNA reads TGTGCCAGCAGCGGGCCGACACCTAATGAAAAACTGTTTTTT.

This clonotype was detected many times. CDR3 coding DNA: TGCAGTGCTCTCCAGGGGGTCAACTATGGCTACACCTTC. It translates to CSALQGVNYGYTF. The J gene is TRBJ1-2, the V gene TRBV20-1, with TRBD1 identical over 7 bases. The CDR3 sequence is 13 residues long. Unmatched junction bases numbered 5, after V lost 5 bases and J lost 2 bases. CDR1 and CDR2 (germline): DFQATT, SNEGSKA (reference sequence).

This clonotype is large (0.1 to 1%). This chain joins TRBV10-3 and TRBJ1-2; D ambiguous. Per the germline V gene, CDR1 is ENHRY and CDR2 is SYGVKD. There are 14 residues in the CDR3. V was clipped by 2 bases and J by 0 bases, with 7 bases between them. DNA of the CDR3: TGTGCCATCAGTGAGGGGCAGGCTAACTATGGCTACACCTTC. It is translated as CAISEGQANYGYTF.

The table lists this clonotype with many counts. This chain links TRBV5-1 with TRBJ1-1; 12 bases are shared with TRBD1. Trimming at V came to 4 bases and at J to 4 bases, leaving 5 bases not matched to a gene. Germline lookup yields CDR1 SGHRS and CDR2 YFSETQ. There are 15 residues in the CDR3. The CDR3 DNA sequence: TGCGCCAGCAGCGAGGGGACAGGGGGCGGCACTGAAGCTTTCTTT. This sequence encodes CASSEGTGGGTEAFF.

This clonotype has at least ten counts. This chain links TRBV20-1 with TRBJ2-2; D ambiguous. V was shortened by 0 bases and J by 6 bases, with 5 bases between the two germline ends. Germline values: CDR1 DFQATT, CDR2 SNEGSKA (reference sequence). The CDR3 length is 12 residues. The CDR3 nucleotides read TGCAGTGCTAGAGAAGGCCCCGGGGAGCTGTTTTTT. Protein: CSAREGPGELFF.

This clonotype counts as medium-sized (0.01 to 0.1%). The CDR3 DNA sequence: TGTGCCAGCAGTGAATGGGGCACTGAAGCTTTCTTT. It is translated as CASSEWGTEAFF. This chain connects TRBV6-1 to TRBJ1-1; no firm D call. Germline V gene lookup returns CDR1 MNHNS and CDR2 SASEGT. V gave up 2 bases and J gave up 4 bases, with 5 bases separating them. CDR3 length: 12 amino acids.

There are many counts of this clonotype. This sequence joins TRBV19 and TRBJ2-5, with no clear D. This CDR3 has 13 amino acids. The ends were cut back, 1 base at V and 1 base at J, with 4 bases in the middle. Germline V CDR1 and CDR2: LNHDA, SQIVND (reference sequence). This chain's CDR3 is CASSIGSQETQYF. DNA of the CDR3: TGTGCCAGTAGTATAGGGTCCCAAGAGACCCAGTACTTC.

Judged by abundance, this clonotype is medium-sized. The chain combines TRBV6-5 with TRBJ1-2; TRBD1 matches at 7 bases. The CDR3 length is 15 residues. Germline CDR1 MNHEY, CDR2 SVGAGI. V dropped 6 bases and J dropped 2; count of bases not matched to a gene: 9. The CDR3 region is CASRPRQGTNYGYTF. As DNA, the CDR3 is TGTGCCAGCAGACCCCGACAGGGAACCAACTATGGCTACACCTTC.

V usage is TRBV5-1 and J usage is TRBJ1-2; D is unresolved. Trimming left V 2 bases short and J 0 bases short, with 5 bases between. The germline V gene has CDR1 SGHRS and CDR2 YFSETQ. The length of the CDR3 is 13 residues. The CDR3, as DNA: TGCGCCAGCAGCTTCTCTCCTAACTATGGCTACACCTTC. Its protein is CASSFSPNYGYTF.

Only a few counts were recorded for this clonotype. The V call is TRBV29-1, the J call TRBJ1-1; D gene ambiguous. CDR3 size: 13 residues. CDR1 and CDR2 from the germline V gene are SQVTM and ANQGSEA. Trimming took 4 bases from V and 2 from J, leaving 11 bases between them. The CDR3 sequence is CSVAPRPNTEAFF. CDR3 sequence (DNA): TGCAGCGTTGCTCCCAGACCCAACACTGAAGCTTTCTTT.

This clonotype occurred many times. The genes are TRBV19 and TRBJ2-1; a weak D match, TRBD2 (6 bases). Between the trimmed V and J ends, which lost 5 bases and 15 bases, there was a span of 14 bases. Per the germline V gene, CDR1 is LNHDA and CDR2 is SQIVND (reference sequence). The CDR3 loop spans 11 amino acids. For the CDR3, the DNA is TGTGCCAGTAGTGCCGCGCTAGCGTGGTTCTTC. Protein: CASSAALAWFF.

On this clonotype: The junction shows a germline mismatch at one end, possibly a read error. The chain uses TRBV27 and TRBJ2-3; 7 bases agree with TRBD2. Germline values: CDR1 MNHEY, CDR2 SMNVEV (reference sequence). This CDR3 is built from 15 residues. The CDR3 loop is CASSIGGSSIDTQYF. DNA of the CDR3: TGTGCCAGCTCAATAGGCGGGAGCAGCATAGATACGCAGTATTTT.

This clonotype was counted between two and nine times. V is TRBV10-3 and J is TRBJ2-3; 8 bases agree with TRBD2. V gave up 8 bases and J gave up 3 bases; unmatched junction bases: 13. Germline V CDR1 and CDR2: ENHRY, SYGVKD. CDR3 size: 16 residues. DNA for the CDR3: TGTGCCATCGGGACGGGAGGGCCCCAGAGGACAGATACGCAGTATTTT. As protein: CAIGTGGPQRTDTQYF.

This clonotype is judged medium-sized. The rearrangement uses TRBV2 and TRBJ1-5; 7 bases align to TRBD1. Germline-derived CDR1 and CDR2 are SNHLY and FYNNEI. V lost 8 bases to trimming and J lost 4 bases; unmatched junction nucleotides: 8. This CDR3 comprises 14 residues. The CDR3 DNA is TGTGCCAGCGGACGGACAGGAGTTAATCAGCCCCAGCATTTT. It encodes CASGRTGVNQPQHF.